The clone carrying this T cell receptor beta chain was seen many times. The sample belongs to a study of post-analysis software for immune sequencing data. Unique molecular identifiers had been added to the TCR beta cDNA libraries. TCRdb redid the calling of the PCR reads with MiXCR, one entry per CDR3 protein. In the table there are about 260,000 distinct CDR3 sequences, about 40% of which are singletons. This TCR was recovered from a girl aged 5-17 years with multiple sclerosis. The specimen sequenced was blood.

CDR3 residues: CASSPGGQGYGYTF. DNA for the CDR3: TGTGCCAGCAGCCCGGGGGGGCAGGGCTATGGCTACACCTTC. The rearrangement joins TRBV7-2 to TRBJ1-2, with a tentative D call TRBD1 (6 bases). The CDR3 length is 14 residues. CDR1 is SGHTA, CDR2 FQGNSA, per germline. V gave up 5 bases and J gave up 4 bases, with 14 bases separating them.